Listed below are T cell receptor beta chains from one sample, sequenced in a study of cytomegalovirus exposure and HLA in healthy donors. Method: immunoSEQ multiplex PCR; TCRdb's copy keeps in-frame clones and lacks some. The sample yields around 58,000 clones, more than 85% seen once. The sequenced material came from PBMCs. The receptors come from a young woman in good health and CMV-seronegative. CDR3s include the opening cysteine and the closing phenylalanine or tryptophan.

j_call | v_call | cdr3_aa
TRBJ2-7 | TRBV10-3 | CAIRTSGRAGNHEQYF
TRBJ2-5 | TRBV7-2 | CASRGRLGVGETQYF
TRBJ2-1 | TRBV6-5 | CASRTLVSAEQFF
TRBJ2-7 | TRBV7-3 | CASSLSGGTYEQYF
TRBJ1-1 | TRBV19 | CASIPFSRNTEAFF
TRBJ2-2 | TRBV2 | CASNPQGAGGELFF
TRBJ1-1 | TRBV4-2 | CASRGQTKNTEAFF
TRBJ2-7 | TRBV30 | CAWSVPRQGPYEQYF
TRBJ1-1 | TRBV6-5 | CASSQPGNTEAFF
TRBJ2-3 | TRBV7-3 | CASSLGQITRFTDTQYF
TRBJ1-1 | TRBV11-2 | CASSFTGNTEAFF
TRBJ2-5 | TRBV5-5 | CASSVLGVGETQYF
TRBJ1-1 | TRBV10-3 | CAISEIWGVGTEAFF
TRBJ1-4 | TRBV5-1 | CASSLGTGTGGEKLFF
TRBJ2-1 | TRBV11-2 | CASSLGSRAIGNEQFF
TRBJ1-2 | TRBV27 | CASSYKGTNYGYTF
TRBJ1-1 | TRBV6-4 | CASSESEMNTEAFF
TRBJ2-5 | TRBV7-8 | CASSFKRGTSPSETQYF
TRBJ2-7 | TRBV10-2 | CASIQGRLSYEQYF
TRBJ1-1 | TRBV7-9 | CASSPKVGGGRYTEAFF
TRBJ1-5 | TRBV6-1 | CASRTETGQNQPQHF
TRBJ2-7 | TRBV27 | CASRSTGLPPYEQYF
TRBJ2-2 | TRBV5-4 | CASSLVAGNTGELFF
TRBJ1-4 | TRBV10-2 | CASSSTKLTGVAEKLFF
TRBJ2-7 | TRBV29-1 | CSVLEYEQYF
TRBJ2-4 | TRBV11-2 | CASSFRALDIQYF
TRBJ2-7 | TRBV5-8 | CASSHQAGQGSYEQYF
TRBJ2-5 | TRBV7-6 | CASSPTSAETQYF
TRBJ2-3 | TRBV5-4 | CASSLRLAGNTDTQYF
TRBJ1-1 | TRBV5-1 | CASSRGQGGLNTEAFF
TRBJ1-5 | TRBV10-2 | CASGQGSSNQPQHF
TRBJ1-1 | TRBV6-6 | CASSRRGQNTEAFF
TRBJ1-1 | TRBV18 | CASSPPSGASNTEAFF
TRBJ1-3 | TRBV6-7 | CASSSDRVGGNTIYF
TRBJ2-7 | TRBV14 | CASSHDDWKVRHEQYF
TRBJ2-7 | TRBV7-9 | CASSLDLAVYEQYF
TRBJ1-1 | TRBV19 | CASRTSGVTEAFF
TRBJ2-3 | TRBV11-2 | CASSLGQSTDTQYF
TRBJ1-2 | TRBV5-6 | CASSVDRDYGYTF
TRBJ2-7 | TRBV5-1 | CASSQDTGTYEQYF
TRBJ2-5 | TRBV15 | CATSRGLARDQETQYF
TRBJ2-2 | TRBV5-1 | CASSLFGVQAGELFF
TRBJ2-5 | TRBV21-1 | CASRTKRDRLVWETQYF
TRBJ1-6 | TRBV2 | CASSETAARSYNSPLHF
TRBJ2-7 | TRBV4-2 | CASSQDSAIAGVNYEQYF
TRBJ2-7 | TRBV4-3 | CASSQARQQGAYEQYF
TRBJ1-2 | TRBV7-8 | CASSIRDSNHDYTF
TRBJ2-1 | TRBV5-1 | CASSLRDRGHEQFF
TRBJ1-5 | TRBV19 | CASSTRQGNNQPQHF
TRBJ2-7 | TRBV27 | CASRALVGTNSYEQYF
TRBJ2-7 | TRBV7-8 | CASSLATSGNLRSYEQYF
TRBJ2-7 | TRBV2 | CASNNYRGRGEQYF
TRBJ1-2 | TRBV2 | CASSETVDRFPRDGYTF